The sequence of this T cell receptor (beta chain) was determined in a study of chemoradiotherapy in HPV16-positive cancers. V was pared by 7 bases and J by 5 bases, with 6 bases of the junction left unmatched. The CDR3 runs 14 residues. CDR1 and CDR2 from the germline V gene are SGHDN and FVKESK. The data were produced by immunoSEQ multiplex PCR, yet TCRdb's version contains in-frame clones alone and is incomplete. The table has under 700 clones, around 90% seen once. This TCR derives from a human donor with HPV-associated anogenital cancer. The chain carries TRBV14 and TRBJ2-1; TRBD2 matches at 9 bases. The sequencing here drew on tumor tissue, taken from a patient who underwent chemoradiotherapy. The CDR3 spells CASKLAGFHNEQFF. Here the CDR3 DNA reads TGTGCCAGCAAACTAGCGGGTTTCCACAATGAGCAGTTCTTC.